Listed below are T cell receptor beta chains from one sample, sequenced in a study of response to subunit inactivated influenza vaccine. TCRdb independently ran MiXCR on the RT-PCR reads; one entry per CDR3 protein. The table lists 500,000 to 550,000 distinct CDR3 sequences, roughly 23% of them singletons. This sample also appeared in a second study, on T cells expressing NK-cell markers.

The sequenced sample was CD4+ T cells sorted from PBMCs, obtained about 13 days after vaccination. These TCRs come from a man over 45 who received an inactivated influenza vaccine. Each CDR3 is given with its conserved first and last residue. A D gene is named only where the DNA matches it firmly. Rows give clone size only sometimes, using once, few, many, or a class for an expanded clone.

d_call	v_call	j_call	clone_size	cdr3_nt	cdr3_aa
TRBD2	TRBV5-8	TRBJ2-2	-	TGTGCCAGCAGCTTGGCTAGCGGGATCGGCGAATCCGGGGAGCTGTTTTTT	CASSLASGIGESGELFF
-	TRBV12-3/TRBV12-4	TRBJ1-2	-	TGTGCCAGCAGTTTAGCGCCGGGCTCCAACTATGGCTACACCTTC	CASSLAPGSNYGYTF
-	TRBV20-1	TRBJ2-7	-	TGCAGTGCTAGGTCTTACGTGTCAGACCGCGACGAGCAGTACTTC	CSARSYVSDRDEQYF
TRBD2	TRBV3-1	TRBJ2-7	few	TGTGCCAGCAGCCGACTCGGGAGGACTAGCGGCTACGAGCAGTACTTC	CASSRLGRTSGYEQYF
-	TRBV4-3	TRBJ2-1	-	TGCGCCAGCAGCCAAGCTTCGGTGGGGCCCTACAATGAGCAGTTCTTC	CASSQASVGPYNEQFF
TRBD1	TRBV4-3	TRBJ2-7	few	TGCGCCAGCAGCTTCGTAAGTGGGACAGGGACCCTTGGAGCCGAGCAGTACTTC	CASSFVSGTGTLGAEQYF
-	TRBV7-2	TRBJ2-3	many	TGTGCCAGCAGCTTAGCCATTACTAGCACAGATACGCAGTATTTT	CASSLAITSTDTQYF
-	TRBV4-3	TRBJ2-2	-	TGCGCCAGCAGCCAAGGCGTCTCCGCGAACACCGGGGAGCTGTTTTTT	CASSQGVSANTGELFF
-	TRBV12-3/TRBV12-4	TRBJ1-1	-	TGTGCCAGCAGTTTGTCTCAGGGAGGCACTGAAGCTTTCTTT	CASSLSQGGTEAFF
TRBD1	TRBV7-2	TRBJ2-5	few	TGTGCCAGCAGCTTAGGCCATAACAGGGGGCAGGAGACCCAGTACTTC	CASSLGHNRGQETQYF
-	TRBV7-2	TRBJ2-5	-	TGTGCCAGCAGCGGAGGAACTAGTATGGAGACCCAGTACTTC	CASSGGTSMETQYF
-	TRBV10-2	TRBJ2-1	-	TGCGCCAGCAGCCCCGGGGATCCCGTAAGGCAGTTCTTC	CASSPGDPVRQFF
-	TRBV9	TRBJ2-1	once	TGTGCCAGCAGCCGGGTCAGCAACAATGAGCAGTTCTTC	CASSRVSNNEQFF
-	TRBV6-5	TRBJ2-4	few	TGTGCCAGCAGTTCTAATCTAGCCAAAAACATTCAGTACTTC	CASSSNLAKNIQYF
-	TRBV12-3/TRBV12-4	TRBJ2-4	-	TGTGCCAGCAACCGGGACAAACACATTCAGTACTTC	CASNRDKHIQYF
-	TRBV20-1	TRBJ1-5	-	TGCAGTGCTGGAAACACTGGATCTCAGCCCCAGCATTTT	CSAGNTGSQPQHF
TRBD2	TRBV5-1	TRBJ2-5	few	TGCGCCAGCGCGGTAGCGGGGGAAGAGACCCAGTACTTC	CASAVAGEETQYF
-	TRBV11-2	TRBJ2-4	few	TGTGCCAGCAGCTTAGTCGGGGGGCGCATCTCGTACTTC	CASSLVGGRISYF
-	TRBV10-3	TRBJ2-1	few	TGTGCCATCAGTTCCGGGACTTCTTACAATGAGCAGTTCTTC	CAISSGTSYNEQFF
-	TRBV5-6	TRBJ1-2	-	TGTGCCAGCAGCTTGGGGGGGACCCAAATTAACTATGGCTACACCTTC	CASSLGGTQINYGYTF
-	TRBV5-6	TRBJ1-5	few	TGTGCCAGCAGCCCAAGGGGGATGGATCAGCCCCAGCATTTT	CASSPRGMDQPQHF
-	TRBV7-6	TRBJ2-7	-	TGTGCCAGCAGCAACCCTATAGGACAGATCTACGAGCAGTACTTC	CASSNPIGQIYEQYF
TRBD1	TRBV6-5	TRBJ2-1	once	TGTGCCAGCAGTTACTCCTCCGGGACAGGGTACAATGAGCAGTTCTTC	CASSYSSGTGYNEQFF
TRBD2	TRBV20-1	TRBJ2-7	few	TGCAGTGCTAGAGAGGGGGGGGAGAACGAGCAGTACTTC	CSAREGGENEQYF
-	TRBV4-1	TRBJ2-6	-	TGCGCCAGCAGCCAAGATTACGGGACCCAGGCCAACGTCCTGACTTTC	CASSQDYGTQANVLTF
TRBD2	TRBV29-1	TRBJ2-7	-	TGCAGCGTTGGGTGGCGGGAGGTTGGAGAGCAGTACTTC	CSVGWREVGEQYF
TRBD2	TRBV29-1	TRBJ2-1	-	TGCAGCGTTGACCGCACGGGAGGACTCGGAGCTGAGCAGTTCTTC	CSVDRTGGLGAEQFF
-	TRBV7-2	TRBJ1-6	medium-sized	TGTGCCAGCAGCTTAGTGGCTGCAGGGTATTCACCCCTCCACTTT	CASSLVAAGYSPLHF
TRBD2	TRBV7-2	TRBJ2-1	-	TGTGCCAGCAGCTCGCCGTGGGTAGCGGGGGCTTACAATGAGCAGTTCTTC	CASSSPWVAGAYNEQFF
TRBD1	TRBV6-5	TRBJ2-5	few	TGTGCCAGCAGTTACTCCCGGGACAGACAAGAGACCCAGTACTTC	CASSYSRDRQETQYF
-	TRBV10-3	TRBJ2-2	-	TGTGCCATCAGGCCCGACAGGACACTTAACACCGGGGAGCTGTTTTTT	CAIRPDRTLNTGELFF
-	TRBV2	TRBJ1-2	-	TGTGCCAGCAGCCCCACCATGCGGGGGCCAGGCTACACCTTC	CASSPTMRGPGYTF
-	TRBV20-1	TRBJ2-2	-	TGCGCTGTCGGGGGACTCCTGAACACCGGGGAGCTGTTTTTT	CAVGGLLNTGELFF
-	TRBV20-1	TRBJ1-4	-	TGCAGTGCTAGAGATGCAGGACTGACTAATGAAAAACTGTTTTTT	CSARDAGLTNEKLFF
-	TRBV7-2	TRBJ2-5	-	TGTGCCAGCAGCTCTCATAGGGGGGGGCAAGAGACCCAGTACTTC	CASSSHRGGQETQYF
-	TRBV12-3/TRBV12-4	TRBJ2-2	-	TGTGCCAGCAGTGGAAATCTAGTGGTCACCGGGGAGCTGTTTTTT	CASSGNLVVTGELFF
TRBD1	TRBV28	TRBJ2-7	many	TGTGCCAGCAGTTTAGCGACAGGGCGTGGCGAGCAGTACTTC	CASSLATGRGEQYF
-	TRBV6-1	TRBJ1-5	few	TGTGCCAGCAGTCGGTCGGGGGGGGAGGGACAGCCCCAGCATTTT	CASSRSGGEGQPQHF
-	TRBV12-3/TRBV12-4	TRBJ1-2	few	TGTGCCAGCAGTTTCGTTAGGGGTTATGGCTACACCTTC	CASSFVRGYGYTF
TRBD1	TRBV7-2	TRBJ2-5	many	TGTGCCAGCAGCTTAAACAGGGGCCAAGAGACCCAGTACTTC	CASSLNRGQETQYF
-	TRBV24-1	TRBJ2-3	few	TGTGCCACCAGTGATTGGGGGGGCACCTCGCCCACAGATACGCAGTATTTT	CATSDWGGTSPTDTQYF
TRBD2	TRBV10-1	TRBJ2-3	few	TGCGCCAGCAGTGAGTCGTTGGCGGGGGGGCCACGGGATACGCAGTATTTT	CASSESLAGGPRDTQYF
TRBD2	TRBV10-3	TRBJ2-1	few	TGTGCCATCAGTGATAGGACTAGCGGGTCCTACAATGAGCAGTTCTTC	CAISDRTSGSYNEQFF
-	TRBV20-1	TRBJ2-7	few	TGCAGTGCTAGAGATTCCCGCCGGGGCGTACTCTACGAGCAGTACTTC	CSARDSRRGVLYEQYF
-	TRBV28	TRBJ2-3	few	TGTGCCAGCAGTTTACAGGTCCCCATGGCGCAGTATTTT	CASSLQVPMAQYF
-	TRBV4-3	TRBJ2-7	-	TGCGCCAGCAGCCAAGGTAGACAGTCCTCCAACGAGCAGTACTTC	CASSQGRQSSNEQYF
TRBD1	TRBV6-1	TRBJ1-2	-	TGTGCCAGCAGAGCCTTGGGACAGGGACTCGGGGGCCTATATGGCTACACCTTC	CASRALGQGLGGLYGYTF
-	TRBV20-1	TRBJ2-1	-	TGCAGTGCTCCAAACCGACTGGAAAGCTCCTACAATGAGCAGTTCTTC	CSAPNRLESSYNEQFF
-	TRBV6-5	TRBJ2-5	few	TGTGCCACCAGGGGTCGGGGAGAGACCCAGTACTTC	CATRGRGETQYF
TRBD1	TRBV7-9	TRBJ2-7	-	TGTGCCAGCAGCGCCAACAGGGGCGAGCAGTACTTC	CASSANRGEQYF
-	TRBV7-6	TRBJ2-5	-	TGTGCCAGCAGCTGGTACCAAGAGACCCAGTACTTC	CASSWYQETQYF
-	TRBV6-2/TRBV6-3	TRBJ1-5	many	TGTGCCAGCAGCCCAGGGGATAGCAATCAGCCCCAGCATTTT	CASSPGDSNQPQHF
-	TRBV6-2/TRBV6-3	TRBJ1-6	few	TGTGCCAGTCAGAGCGCCGGGAATTCACCCCTCCACTTT	CASQSAGNSPLHF
-	TRBV15	TRBJ2-2	-	TGTGCCACCAGCAGAGATCCCCCAGCCCTGGTCACCGGGGAGCTGTTTTTT	CATSRDPPALVTGELFF
TRBD2	TRBV12-3/TRBV12-4	TRBJ2-3	-	TGTGCCAGCAGTTTCTTCCCGCGGGGGGAAAGCACAGATACGCAGTATTTT	CASSFFPRGESTDTQYF
-	TRBV11-3	TRBJ2-1	few	TGTGCCAGCAGCCCCGGGACACCTTTCTACAATGAGCAGTTCTTC	CASSPGTPFYNEQFF
TRBD2	TRBV9	TRBJ2-5	-	TGTGCCAGCAGCGTAGTAAGCGGGAGCCCCCAAGAGACCCAGTACTTC	CASSVVSGSPQETQYF
-	TRBV28	TRBJ1-1	-	TGTGCCAGCAGTCCCCTTGGCAGGGCGGTTACTGAAGCTTTCTTT	CASSPLGRAVTEAFF